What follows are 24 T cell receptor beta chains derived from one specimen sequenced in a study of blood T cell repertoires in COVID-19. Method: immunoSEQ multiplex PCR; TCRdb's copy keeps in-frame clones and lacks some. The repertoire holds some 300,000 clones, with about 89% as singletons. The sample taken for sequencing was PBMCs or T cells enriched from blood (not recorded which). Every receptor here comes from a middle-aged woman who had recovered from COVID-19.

CDR3 sequence reads: CASTRQGPREQYF. The DNA of the CDR3 is TGTGCCAGCACTCGACAGGGCCCTAGGGAGCAGTACTTC. V gene TRBV2 combines with J gene TRBJ2-7; 7 nucleotides line up with TRBD1. Germline V gene sequence: CDR1 SNHLY, CDR2 FYNNEI. V gave up 7 bases and J gave up 7 bases; unmatched junction bases: 10. This CDR3 has 13 residues. Complete variable domain (other parts from reference TRBV2 and TRBJ2-7): EPEVTQTPSHQVTQMGQEVILRCVPISNHLYFYWYRQILGQKVEFLVSFYNNEISEKSEIFDDQFSVERPDGSNFTLKIRSTKLEDSAMYFCASTRQGPREQYFGPGTRLTVT.

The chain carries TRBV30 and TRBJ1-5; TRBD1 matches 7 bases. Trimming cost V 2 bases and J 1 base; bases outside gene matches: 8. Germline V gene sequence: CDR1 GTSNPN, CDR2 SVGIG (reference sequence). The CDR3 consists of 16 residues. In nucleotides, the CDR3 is TGTGCCTGGAGTAAAAGGGGGCGCGGAAGCAATCAGCCCCAGCATTTT. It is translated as CAWSKRGRGSNQPQHF.

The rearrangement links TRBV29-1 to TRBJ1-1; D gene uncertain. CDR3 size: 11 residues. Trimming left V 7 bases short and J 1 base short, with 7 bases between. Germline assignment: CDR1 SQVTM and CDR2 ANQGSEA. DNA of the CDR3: TGCAGCGCTCACGGGAACACTGAAGCTTTCTTT. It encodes CSAHGNTEAFF.

The CDR3 spells CASSVEENYGYTF. DNA for the CDR3: TGTGCCAGCAGCGTAGAGGAGAACTATGGCTACACCTTC. This chain joins TRBV9 and TRBJ1-2, with unresolved D. This CDR3 is built from 13 residues. Germline CDR1 and CDR2: SGDLS and YYNGEE. V was cut by 0 bases and J by 2 bases, with 5 bases left in between.

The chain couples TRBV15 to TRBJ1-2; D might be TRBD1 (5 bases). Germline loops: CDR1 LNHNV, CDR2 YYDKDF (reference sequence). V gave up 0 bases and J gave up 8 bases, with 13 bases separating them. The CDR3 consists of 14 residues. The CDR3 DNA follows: TGTGCCACCAGCAGAGATCTTCAGGGCTCGGGCTACACCTTC. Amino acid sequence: CATSRDLQGSGYTF.

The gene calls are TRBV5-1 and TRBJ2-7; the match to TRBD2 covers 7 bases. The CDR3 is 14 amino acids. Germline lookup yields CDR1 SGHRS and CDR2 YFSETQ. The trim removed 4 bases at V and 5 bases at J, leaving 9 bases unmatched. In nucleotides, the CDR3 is TGCGCCAGCAGCCTAGGTGGGACTATTAACGAGCAGTACTTC. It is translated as CASSLGGTINEQYF.

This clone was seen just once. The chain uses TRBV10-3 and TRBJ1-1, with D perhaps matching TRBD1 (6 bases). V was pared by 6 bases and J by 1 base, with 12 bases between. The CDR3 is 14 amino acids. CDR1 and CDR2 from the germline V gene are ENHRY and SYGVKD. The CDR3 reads CAIRHRQENTEAFF. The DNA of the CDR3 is TGTGCCATCAGGCATCGACAGGAGAACACTGAAGCTTTCTTT.

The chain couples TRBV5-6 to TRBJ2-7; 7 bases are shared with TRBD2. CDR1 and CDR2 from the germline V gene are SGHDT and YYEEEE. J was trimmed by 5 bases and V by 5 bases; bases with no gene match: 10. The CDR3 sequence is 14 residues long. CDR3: CASSVAGPENEQYF. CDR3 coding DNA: TGTGCCAGCAGTGTAGCGGGCCCGGAGAACGAGCAGTACTTC.

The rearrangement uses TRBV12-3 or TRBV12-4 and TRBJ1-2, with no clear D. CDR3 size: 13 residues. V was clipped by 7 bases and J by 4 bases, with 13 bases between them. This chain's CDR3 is CASNSRDRYGYTF. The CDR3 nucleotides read TGTGCCAGCAACTCTCGGGATCGCTATGGCTACACCTTC.

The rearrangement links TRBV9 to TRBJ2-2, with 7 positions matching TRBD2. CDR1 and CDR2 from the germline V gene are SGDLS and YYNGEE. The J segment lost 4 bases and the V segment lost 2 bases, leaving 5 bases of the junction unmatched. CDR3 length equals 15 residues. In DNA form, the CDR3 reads TGTGCCAGCAGCGTGGGCGGGAGCCCCACCGGGGAGCTGTTTTTT. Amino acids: CASSVGGSPTGELFF.

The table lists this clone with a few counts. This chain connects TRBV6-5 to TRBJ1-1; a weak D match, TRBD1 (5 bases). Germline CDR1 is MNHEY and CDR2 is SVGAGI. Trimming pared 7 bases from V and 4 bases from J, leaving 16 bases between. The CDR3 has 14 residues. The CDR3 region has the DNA TGTGCCAGCACCGTGGCCGGGGGGAGCACTGAAGCTTTCTTT. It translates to CASTVAGGSTEAFF.

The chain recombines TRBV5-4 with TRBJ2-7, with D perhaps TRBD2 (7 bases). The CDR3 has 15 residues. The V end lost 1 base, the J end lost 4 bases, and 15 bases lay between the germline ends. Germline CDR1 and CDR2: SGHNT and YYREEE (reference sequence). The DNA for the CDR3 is TGTGCCAGCAGCTTGAGGGGGGGGCGCAGTTACGAGCAGTACTTC. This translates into CASSLRGGRSYEQYF.

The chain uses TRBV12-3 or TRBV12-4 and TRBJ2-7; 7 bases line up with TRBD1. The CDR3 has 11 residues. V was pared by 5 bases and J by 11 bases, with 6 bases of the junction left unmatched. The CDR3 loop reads CASSPGQMEYF. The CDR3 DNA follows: TGTGCCAGCAGTCCGGGACAGATGGAGTACTTC.

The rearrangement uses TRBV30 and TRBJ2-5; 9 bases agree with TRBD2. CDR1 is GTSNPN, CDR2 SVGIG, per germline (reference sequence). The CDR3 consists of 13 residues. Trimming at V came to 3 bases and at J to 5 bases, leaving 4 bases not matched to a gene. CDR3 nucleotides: TGTGCCTGGAGGGTTGCGGGGGGGGAGACCCAGTACTTC. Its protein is CAWRVAGGETQYF.

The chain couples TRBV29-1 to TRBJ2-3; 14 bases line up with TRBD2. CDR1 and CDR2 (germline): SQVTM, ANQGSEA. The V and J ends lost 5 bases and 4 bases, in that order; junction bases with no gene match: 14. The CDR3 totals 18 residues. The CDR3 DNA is TGCAGCGTTTGGGACGACGAGGGACTAGCGGGAGATGCAGATACGCAGTATTTT. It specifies CSVWDDEGLAGDADTQYF.

The CDR3: CASSPRTIWAFF. DNA of the CDR3: TGCGCCAGCAGCCCGCGGACAATTTGGGCTTTCTTT. The rearrangement uses TRBV5-1 and TRBJ1-1; perhaps TRBD1 as D (5 bases). This CDR3 is built from 12 residues. In germline, CDR1 is SGHRS, CDR2 YFSETQ. The V and J ends lost 4 bases and 11 bases respectively, with 15 bases between them.

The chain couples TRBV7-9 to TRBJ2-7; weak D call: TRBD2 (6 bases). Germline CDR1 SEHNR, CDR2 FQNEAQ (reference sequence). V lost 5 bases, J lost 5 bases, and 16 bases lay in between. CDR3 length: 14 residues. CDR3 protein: CASSPPFGGNEQYF. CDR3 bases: TGTGCCAGCAGCCCTCCTTTTGGAGGGAACGAGCAGTACTTC.

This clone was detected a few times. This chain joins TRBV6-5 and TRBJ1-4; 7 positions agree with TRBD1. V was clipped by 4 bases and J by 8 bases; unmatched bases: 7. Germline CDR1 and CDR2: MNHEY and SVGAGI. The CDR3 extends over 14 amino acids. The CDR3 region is CASSSQGNEEKLFF. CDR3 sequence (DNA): TGTGCCAGCAGTTCACAGGGGAACGAGGAAAAACTGTTTTTT.

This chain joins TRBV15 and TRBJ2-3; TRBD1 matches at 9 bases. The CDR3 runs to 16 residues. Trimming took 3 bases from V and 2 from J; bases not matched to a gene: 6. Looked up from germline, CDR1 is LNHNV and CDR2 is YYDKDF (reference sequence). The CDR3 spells CATSSSGTGYTDTQYF. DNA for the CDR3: TGTGCCACCAGCAGCTCCGGGACAGGGTACACAGATACGCAGTATTTT.

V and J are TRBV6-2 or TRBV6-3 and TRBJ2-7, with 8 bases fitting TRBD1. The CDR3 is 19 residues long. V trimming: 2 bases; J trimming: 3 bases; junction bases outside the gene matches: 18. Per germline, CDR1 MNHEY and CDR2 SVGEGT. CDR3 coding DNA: TGTGCCAGCAGTTACATATACCGACAGGGGAGGTCGGGAATCTACGAGCAGTACTTC. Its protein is CASSYIYRQGRSGIYEQYF.

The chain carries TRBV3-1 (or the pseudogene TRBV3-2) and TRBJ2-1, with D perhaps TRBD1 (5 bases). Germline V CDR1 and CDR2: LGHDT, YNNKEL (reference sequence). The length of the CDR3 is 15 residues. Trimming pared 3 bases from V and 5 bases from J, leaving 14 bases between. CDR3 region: CASSHRVALHNEQFF. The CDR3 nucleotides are TGTGCCAGCAGCCACAGGGTGGCGCTCCACAATGAGCAGTTCTTC.

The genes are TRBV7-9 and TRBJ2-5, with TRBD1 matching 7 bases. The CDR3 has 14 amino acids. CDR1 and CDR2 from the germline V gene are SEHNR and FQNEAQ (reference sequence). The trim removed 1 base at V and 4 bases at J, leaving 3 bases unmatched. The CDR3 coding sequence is TGTGCCAGCAGCTTAGGACAGGGTGTAGAGACCCAGTACTTC. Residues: CASSLGQGVETQYF.

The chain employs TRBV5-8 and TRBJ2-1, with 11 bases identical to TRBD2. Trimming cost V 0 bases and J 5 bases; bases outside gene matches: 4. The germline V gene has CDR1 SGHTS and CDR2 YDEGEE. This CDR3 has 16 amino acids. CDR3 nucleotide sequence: TGTGCCAGCAGCTTGGGGCTACTAGCGGGAGACAATGAGCAGTTCTTC. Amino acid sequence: CASSLGLLAGDNEQFF.

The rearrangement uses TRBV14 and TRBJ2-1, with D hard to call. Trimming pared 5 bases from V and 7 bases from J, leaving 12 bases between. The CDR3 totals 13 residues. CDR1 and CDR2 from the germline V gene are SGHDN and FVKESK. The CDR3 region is CASSSVDLNEQFF. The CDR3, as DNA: TGTGCCAGCAGCTCGGTTGACTTAAATGAGCAGTTCTTC.